Listed here are 21 T cell receptor beta chains from one sample, sequenced in a study of blood T cell repertoires in COVID-19. Sequencing used immunoSEQ multiplex PCR; TCRdb keeps in-frame clones, though not all of them. In the table there are about 500,000 clones, 89% of which are singletons. The sequenced sample consisted of peripheral blood. The receptors come from a young man with COVID-19, enrolled during active disease.

The V call is TRBV7-9, the J call TRBJ1-1; TRBD1 agrees at 7 bases. The V gene's germline CDR1 is SEHNR and CDR2 FQNEAQ (reference sequence). The CDR3 contains 14 residues. The J segment lost 1 base and the V segment lost 7 bases, leaving 6 bases of the junction unmatched. The CDR3 DNA follows: TGTGCCAGCAAATATTGGACAGGGAACACTGAAGCTTTCTTT. Residues: CASKYWTGNTEAFF.

The genes are TRBV7-3 and TRBJ2-6; D is possibly TRBD1 (5 bases). In germline, CDR1 is SGHTA, CDR2 FQGTGA. Trimming took off 1 base at V and 4 bases at J, with 11 bases between the two ends. CDR3 size: 16 residues. The CDR3 sequence is CASSLNSRAGANVLTF. Written as DNA, the CDR3 is TGTGCCAGCAGCTTAAATTCCAGGGCCGGGGCCAACGTCCTGACTTTC.

This chain links TRBV27 with TRBJ2-7; maybe TRBD2 (6 bases). Trimming removed 4 bases from V and 4 bases from J, with 17 bases in between. CDR3 size: 15 residues. The germline V gene has CDR1 MNHEY and CDR2 SMNVEV (reference sequence). The CDR3 DNA is TGTGCCAGCAGTTCAAACCGGGGGTGGGCGTACGAGCAGTACTTC. As protein: CASSSNRGWAYEQYF.

Points on this clone: A junction end diverges from the germline sequence, so it may reflect a read error. The genes are TRBV6-6 and TRBJ2-7; D remains ambiguous. Germline V gives CDR1 MNHNY, CDR2 SVGAGI (reference sequence). The CDR3 loop spans 13 amino acids. The CDR3 nucleotides are TGTGCCAGCAGTTACCCCAACTCCCACGAGCAGTACTTC. This codes for CASSYPNSHEQYF.

In its sample, this clone was seen many times. The chain combines TRBV7-2 with TRBJ1-6; D gene unclear. V was trimmed by 3 bases and J by 9 bases, leaving 9 bases between them. CDR3 length: 13 amino acids. CDR1 is SGHTA, CDR2 FQGNSA, per germline. CDR3 DNA sequence: TGTGCCAGCAGCTTCAAGGGAGGTTCACCCCTCCACTTT. Its translation is CASSFKGGSPLHF.

CDR3: CASSLQGSYGYTF. DNA for the CDR3: TGTGCCAGCAGCTTACAGGGTTCCTATGGCTACACCTTC. The chain couples TRBV11-2 to TRBJ1-2, with a possible D match to TRBD1 (5 bases). V was trimmed by 2 bases and J by 4 bases, leaving 8 bases between them. The germline V gene has CDR1 SGHAT and CDR2 FQNNGV. This CDR3 comprises 13 residues.

This chain joins TRBV13 and TRBJ2-1; 9 bases map to TRBD1. Germline assignment: CDR1 PRHDT and CDR2 FYEKMQ (reference sequence). CDR3 length: 16 amino acids. V trimming: 5 bases; J trimming: 4 bases; junction bases outside the gene matches: 9. The CDR3 protein is CASSRMGQGLYNEQFF. CDR3 in DNA: TGTGCCAGCAGCCGTATGGGACAGGGCCTATACAATGAGCAGTTCTTC.

The rearrangement links TRBV3-1 (or the pseudogene TRBV3-2) to TRBJ2-7, with 11 bases that match TRBD2. The J segment lost 3 bases and the V segment lost 1 base, leaving 2 bases of the junction unmatched. Per germline, CDR1 LGHDT and CDR2 YNNKEL (reference sequence). CDR3 length: 15 amino acids. The CDR3 nucleotides read TGTGCCAGCAGCCAAGGGACTAGCGGGTTCTACGAGCAGTACTTC. It is translated as CASSQGTSGFYEQYF.

V usage is TRBV19 and J usage is TRBJ2-1; TRBD1 agrees at 11 bases. The CDR3 totals 14 residues. Germline-derived CDR1 and CDR2 are LNHDA and SQIVND (reference sequence). Germline trimming cut 5 bases from V and 8 bases from J; bases unmatched to any gene: 5. CDR3 residues: CASSPGTGGDEQFF. As DNA, the CDR3 is TGTGCCAGTAGTCCCGGGACAGGGGGGGATGAGCAGTTCTTC. Supplemented by reference TRBV19 and TRBJ2-1, the full variable domain reads DGGITQSPKYLFRKEGQNVTLSCEQNLNHDAMYWYRQDPGQGLRLIYYSQIVNDFQKGDIAEGYSVSREKKESFPLTVTSAQKNPTAFYLCASSPGTGGDEQFFGPGTRLTVL.

The chain carries TRBV7-2 and TRBJ2-3; D perhaps matches TRBD1 (6 bases). Germline V gene data show CDR1 as SGHTA and CDR2 as FQGNSA. V shed 1 base and J shed 2 bases, with 7 bases lying between them. The CDR3 length is 14 residues. CDR3 region: CASSLGDTTDTQYF. CDR3 nucleotide sequence: TGTGCCAGCAGCTTAGGGGACACCACAGATACGCAGTATTTT. Combining the CDR3 with reference TRBV7-2 and TRBJ2-3 gives the whole variable domain GAGVSQSPSNKVTEKGKDVELRCDPISGHTALYWYRQSLGQGLEFLIYFQGNSAPDKSGLPSDRFSAERTGGSVSTLTIQRTQQEDSAVYLCASSLGDTTDTQYFGPGTRLTVL.

The chain couples TRBV19 to TRBJ2-7; D might be TRBD1 (6 bases). This CDR3 has 15 amino acids. Between the trimmed V and J ends, which lost 4 bases and 3 bases, there was a span of 16 bases. CDR1 is LNHDA and CDR2 is SQIVND in the germline V gene (reference sequence). CDR3 coding DNA: TGTGCCAGTAGTAACAGGGCAACGGGCTACTACGAGCAGTACTTC. Its protein product is CASSNRATGYYEQYF.

The chain couples TRBV27 to TRBJ2-1; TRBD2 matches 16 bases. The germline CDR1 and CDR2 sequences are MNHEY and SMNVEV (reference sequence). J gave up 15 bases and V 4 bases, and 9 bases lay outside the gene matches. The CDR3 is made up of 15 amino acids. The CDR3 DNA reads as TGTGCCAGCAGTTGGACGGGACTAGCGGGAGGGCCATGGTTCTTC. Translation: CASSWTGLAGGPWFF.

The rearrangement links TRBV5-5 to TRBJ2-5; D uncertain. V gave up 0 bases and J gave up 5 bases, with 11 bases separating them. Germline V gene data show CDR1 as SGHKS and CDR2 as YYEKEE (reference sequence). The CDR3 is made up of 14 amino acids. The CDR3 region is CASSLGFGMETQYF. CDR3 nucleotide sequence: TGTGCCAGCAGCTTGGGGTTCGGTATGGAGACCCAGTACTTC.

The chain uses TRBV5-4 and TRBJ2-3; D may be TRBD2 (6 bases). V was trimmed by 2 bases and J by 2 bases, leaving 12 bases between them. The CDR3 runs 15 residues. CDR1 is SGHNT, CDR2 YYREEE, per germline (reference sequence). The CDR3 DNA sequence: TGTGCCAGCAGCTTATCTAGCGCGAACACAGATACGCAGTATTTT. Its translation is CASSLSSANTDTQYF.

This chain connects TRBV6-5 to TRBJ1-4; 12 positions agree with TRBD1. Trimming cost V 6 bases and J 8 bases; bases outside gene matches: 7. This CDR3 comprises 15 residues. Germline V gene lookup returns CDR1 MNHEY and CDR2 SVGAGI. The CDR3 nucleotides are TGTGCCAGCAGCCGGGACAGGGGGCGCGGCGAAAAACTGTTTTTT. Encoded protein: CASSRDRGRGEKLFF.

J is TRBJ2-5 and V is TRBV30, with 8 bases aligning to TRBD2. V was pared by 5 bases and J by 5 bases, with 10 bases of the junction left unmatched. The CDR3 extends over 14 amino acids. Looked up from germline, CDR1 is GTSNPN and CDR2 is SVGIG (reference sequence). The CDR3 is CAWDLAGRGETQYF. CDR3 coding DNA: TGTGCCTGGGATCTAGCGGGCCGGGGCGAGACCCAGTACTTC.

The chain carries TRBV5-1 and TRBJ2-6; D unresolved. Germline V gene sequence: CDR1 SGHRS, CDR2 YFSETQ. This CDR3 contains 15 residues. Trimming took off 5 bases at V and 0 bases at J, with 9 bases between the two ends. The CDR3 here is CASRPTASGANVLTF. CDR3 nucleotides: TGCGCCAGCAGGCCGACTGCCTCTGGGGCCAACGTCCTGACTTTC.

The chain links TRBV6-2 or TRBV6-3 to TRBJ2-1; 13 bases agree with TRBD2. Germline lookup yields CDR1 MNHEY and CDR2 SVGEGT. V gave up 5 bases and J gave up 5 bases; unmatched junction bases: 6. The CDR3 extends over 16 amino acids. CDR3 amino acids: CASSDLTSGGNNEQFF. The CDR3 DNA reads as TGTGCCAGCAGTGACCTGACTAGCGGGGGGAACAATGAGCAGTTCTTC.

The chain uses TRBV9 and TRBJ1-4, with 8 bases fitting TRBD1. Germline V CDR1 and CDR2: SGDLS, YYNGEE. The ends lost 7 bases at V and 4 bases at J; junction bases unmatched: 3. This CDR3 has 13 amino acids. The CDR3: CASRGQDNEKLFF. In DNA form, the CDR3 reads TGTGCCAGCCGGGGACAGGATAATGAAAAACTGTTTTTT.

This clone occurred a few times. The V and J genes are TRBV18 and TRBJ2-7; possibly TRBD2 for D (6 bases). This CDR3 is 17 amino acids long. V was pared by 3 bases and J by 7 bases, with 25 bases between. Germline CDR1 is KGHSH and CDR2 is LQKENI. In DNA form, the CDR3 reads TGTGCCAGCTCACCTCTGACGCTGGAGGGGCGCCGAGTTGAGCAGTACTTC. It codes for CASSPLTLEGRRVEQYF. The full variable domain, in which reference TRBV18 and TRBJ2-7 provide the parts outside the CDR3, is NAGVMQNPRHLVRRRGQEARLRCSPMKGHSHVYWYRQLPEEGLKFMVYLQKENIIDESGMPKERFSAEFPKEGPSILRIQQVVRGDSAAYFCASSPLTLEGRRVEQYFGPGTRLTVT.

This chain links TRBV2 with TRBJ2-5, with a tentative D call TRBD1 (6 bases). There are 13 residues in the CDR3. Per the germline V gene, CDR1 is SNHLY and CDR2 is FYNNEI. V was shortened by 3 bases and J by 3 bases, with 8 bases between the two germline ends. CDR3 amino acids: CASSDGQKETQYF. Written as DNA, the CDR3 is TGTGCCAGCAGTGACGGACAGAAAGAGACCCAGTACTTC.